This is a list of T cell receptor beta chains from one sample in a study of blood T cells in healthy people across ages. TCRdb analysed the 5' RACE reads with MiXCR anew, one entry per CDR3 protein. The sample has hundreds of thousands of distinct CDR3 sequences; over 25% are singletons. The data also belong to a second study, concerning T cells of mothers and their children.

The sequenced sample consisted of blood. The receptors were gathered from a boy aged 2 to 10 in good health. Each CDR3 is given with its conserved first and last residue. A D gene is named only where the DNA matches it firmly. Clone sizes are given selectively: once, few, many, or a class where the clone is expanded.

J gene,V gene,D gene,clone size,CDR3 protein,CDR3 DNA
TRBJ2-1,TRBV3-1,TRBD2,-,CASSQDPGTSGSLKFGEQFF,TGTGCCAGCAGCCAAGACCCCGGGACTAGCGGGAGTCTCAAATTTGGTGAGCAGTTCTTC
TRBJ2-1,TRBV2,TRBD1,few,CASSEESRGLGEQFF,TGTGCCAGCAGTGAAGAATCCAGGGGGCTAGGTGAGCAGTTCTTC
TRBJ2-4,TRBV28,-,-,CASSLTIPQGLGNIQYF,TGTGCCAGCAGTTTAACGATCCCACAGGGATTAGGGAACATTCAGTACTTC
TRBJ2-2,TRBV7-9,-,many,CASSLGGYTGELFF,TGTGCCAGCAGCTTGGGTGGATACACCGGGGAGCTGTTTTTT
TRBJ2-5,TRBV7-2,TRBD1,-,CASSSTRGRETQYF,TGTGCCAGCAGCTCCACTAGGGGGCGTGAGACCCAGTACTTC
TRBJ1-1,TRBV3-1,-,-,CASRWGGSTEAFF,TGTGCCAGCAGGTGGGGCGGGAGTACCGAAGCTTTCTTT
TRBJ2-1,TRBV29-1,-,few,CSVEEQATYNEQFF,TGCAGCGTGGAGGAACAAGCTACCTACAATGAGCAGTTCTTC
TRBJ2-5,TRBV19,-,-,CASSIDGREETQYF,TGTGCCAGTAGTATCGATGGGCGGGAAGAGACCCAGTACTTC
TRBJ2-5,TRBV5-1,TRBD2,-,CASSSRGRTSGADQETQYF,TGCGCCAGCAGCAGCCGAGGTAGGACTAGCGGGGCAGACCAAGAGACCCAGTACTTC
TRBJ2-1,TRBV6-4,TRBD2,few,CASSDSTSGGASEQFF,TGTGCCAGCAGTGACTCGACTAGCGGGGGGGCCAGTGAGCAGTTCTTC
TRBJ2-3,TRBV2,-,few,CASSRYTDTQYF,TGTGCCAGCTCCAGGTACACAGATACGCAGTATTTT
TRBJ2-7,TRBV4-1,-,-,CASSLQLTSYREQYF,TGCGCCAGCAGCCTTCAACTGACCTCTTATCGAGAGCAGTACTTC
TRBJ2-5,TRBV12-5,TRBD2,-,CASGHWTSGQETQYF,TGTGCTAGTGGCCACTGGACTAGCGGACAAGAGACCCAGTACTTC
TRBJ2-3,TRBV24-1,-,-,CATSDWETLGTKSTDTQYF,TGTGCCACCAGTGATTGGGAGACCCTCGGGACAAAAAGCACAGATACGCAGTATTTT
TRBJ1-1,TRBV6-6,-,-,CASSPGQTTEAFF,TGTGCCAGCAGCCCCGGACAGACCACTGAAGCTTTCTTT
TRBJ2-1,TRBV12-3/TRBV12-4,-,few,CASSPGFLEYF,TGTGCCAGCAGCCCTGGCTTTTTGGAGTACTTC